A selection of T cell receptor beta chains follows, all from one sample in a study of T cell repertoires in cytomegalovirus infection. No cognate antigen is known for these TCRs. Using its own MiXCR run on the reads, TCRdb lists one record per CDR3 protein. The table lists 600,000 to 700,000 distinct CDR3 sequences, around a third of them singletons. Material: cultured PBMCs, obtained from culture after CMV antigen stimulation. The receptors originated from a human donor in good health (CMV status not recorded). Some clones in this sample may be carry-over from other donors' samples. Each CDR3 is given with its conserved first and last residue. The D gene is left open where the match is weak. A clone size is listed for some rows: how often the clone was seen (once, few, many), or a class if it is expanded.

size: few
length: 14
J: TRBJ1-1
V: TRBV7-2
D: -
DNA: TGTGCCAGCAGCTTATACCGGTTGTACCCTGAAGCTTTCTTT
CDR3: CASSLYRLYPEAFF

size: -
length: 13
J: TRBJ1-1
V: TRBV20-1
D: -
DNA: TGCAGTGCTAGAGAACAGGAGAACACTGAAGCTTTCTTT
CDR3: CSAREQENTEAFF

size: -
length: 15
J: TRBJ1-3
V: TRBV12-3/TRBV12-4
D: -
DNA: TGTGCCAGCACCCCGGAGGATCACTCTGGAAACACCATATATTTT
CDR3: CASTPEDHSGNTIYF

size: few
length: 15
J: TRBJ1-1
V: TRBV19
D: -
DNA: TGTGCCAGTAGCCCCCGCCGGGGCAGGGGAACTGAAGCTTTCTTT
CDR3: CASSPRRGRGTEAFF

size: few
length: 14
J: TRBJ2-3
V: TRBV2
D: TRBD2
DNA: TGTGCCAGCATCCCTAGCGGGAACGCAGATACGCAGTATTTT
CDR3: CASIPSGNADTQYF

size: -
length: 15
J: TRBJ1-6
V: TRBV7-2
D: TRBD1
DNA: TGTGCCAGCACTCGGACAGGTTGGCCTAATTCACCCCTCCACTTT
CDR3: CASTRTGWPNSPLHF

size: many
length: 14
J: TRBJ1-1
V: TRBV7-9
D: -
DNA: TGTGCCAGCAGCTTATGGGGGTCGGACACTGAAGCTTTCTTT
CDR3: CASSLWGSDTEAFF

size: -
length: 14
J: TRBJ1-1
V: TRBV3-1
D: -
DNA: TGTGCCAGCAGCCAAGTAATGGGGGACACTGAAGCTTTCTTT
CDR3: CASSQVMGDTEAFF

size: -
length: 17
J: TRBJ1-6
V: TRBV19
D: -
DNA: TGTGCCAGTAGTCCAAATCAACCGAACTCCTATAATTCACCCCTCCACTTT
CDR3: CASSPNQPNSYNSPLHF

size: -
length: 14
J: TRBJ1-2
V: TRBV12-3/TRBV12-4
D: TRBD1
DNA: TGTGCCAGCAGCCGAGACAGGGTAAAGTATGGCTACACCTTC
CDR3: CASSRDRVKYGYTF

size: few
length: 13
J: TRBJ1-1
V: TRBV12-3/TRBV12-4
D: -
DNA: TGTGCCAGCAGTACGGTGGGGAACACTGAAGCTTTCTTT
CDR3: CASSTVGNTEAFF

size: -
length: 14
J: TRBJ2-7
V: TRBV7-6
D: -
DNA: TGTGCCAGCAGGTCAGGGAAAGGAGTATACGAGCAGTACTTC
CDR3: CASRSGKGVYEQYF

size: -
length: 16
J: TRBJ2-1
V: TRBV2
D: TRBD1
DNA: TGTGCCAGCAGCCCTCATGGGACAGGGTTCTACAATGAGCAGTTCTTC
CDR3: CASSPHGTGFYNEQFF

size: many
length: 16
J: TRBJ1-6
V: TRBV11-1
D: -
DNA: TGTGCCAGCAGCTCGAACGCGGGACGGGGGTATTCACCCCTCCACTTT
CDR3: CASSSNAGRGYSPLHF

size: -
length: 15
J: TRBJ1-5
V: TRBV4-3
D: -
DNA: TGCGCCAGCAGCCGACTAGCGGGGGGCAATCAGCCCCAGCATTTT
CDR3: CASSRLAGGNQPQHF

size: -
length: 11
J: TRBJ1-3
V: TRBV29-1
D: -
DNA: TGCAGCGTTGTAGGCGAAAACACCATATATTTT
CDR3: CSVVGENTIYF

size: many
length: 17
J: TRBJ1-1
V: TRBV7-2
D: -
DNA: TGTGCCAGCAGCTTAAGCAGGGAGGACAGCGCAAACACTGAAGCTTTCTTT
CDR3: CASSLSREDSANTEAFF

size: -
length: 14
J: TRBJ1-4
V: TRBV7-6
D: -
DNA: TGTGCCAGCAGCCGTAGTGCAGGCCCAGCGGGACTGTTTTTT
CDR3: CASSRSAGPAGLFF

size: -
length: 14
J: TRBJ2-3
V: TRBV2
D: -
DNA: TGTGCCAGCAGGGGGAATTCAGGAGCAGATACGCAGTATTTT
CDR3: CASRGNSGADTQYF

size: many
length: 15
J: TRBJ2-7
V: TRBV7-2
D: TRBD2
DNA: TGTGCCAGCAGGGCCCTAGCGGGAGGTCCTGGTGAGCAGTACTTC
CDR3: CASRALAGGPGEQYF

size: -
length: 16
J: TRBJ2-7
V: TRBV6-5
D: TRBD2
DNA: TGTGCCAGCAGTTACGGGGAACTAGCGGGAGACAACGAGCAGTACTTC
CDR3: CASSYGELAGDNEQYF

size: few
length: 15
J: TRBJ2-4
V: TRBV20-1
D: TRBD2
DNA: TGCAGTGCTCATGACCCGGGCGGGAGCGAAGACATTCAGTACTTC
CDR3: CSAHDPGGSEDIQYF

size: -
length: 15
J: TRBJ2-7
V: TRBV6-1
D: TRBD1
DNA: TGTGCCAGCAGGAAGGACAGGAAAAGCTCCTACGAGCAGTACTTC
CDR3: CASRKDRKSSYEQYF

size: -
length: 14
J: TRBJ2-1
V: TRBV29-1
D: -
DNA: TGCAGCGTTGAGGTAGCGCAATCCTACAATGAGCAGTTCTTC
CDR3: CSVEVAQSYNEQFF

size: few
length: 14
J: TRBJ1-2
V: TRBV12-3/TRBV12-4
D: -
DNA: TGTGCCAGCAGTTTAACCGCGCGGAACTATGGCTACACCTTC
CDR3: CASSLTARNYGYTF

size: -
length: 14
J: TRBJ1-2
V: TRBV4-1
D: -
DNA: TGCGCCAGCAGCCAAGTTTCAGGGAACTATGGCTACACCTTC
CDR3: CASSQVSGNYGYTF

size: -
length: 12
J: TRBJ2-1
V: TRBV7-9
D: -
DNA: TGTGGCAGCAGCAGGGACCCAACCTCGGAGTTCTTC
CDR3: CGSSRDPTSEFF

size: many
length: 15
J: TRBJ1-5
V: TRBV7-2
D: -
DNA: TGTGCCAGCAGCGCATGGGGGTTCAGCAATCAGCCCCAGCATTTT
CDR3: CASSAWGFSNQPQHF

size: many
length: 12
J: TRBJ1-5
V: TRBV7-9
D: -
DNA: TGTGCCAGCAGCTTAGAGGTTCAGCCCCAGCATTTT
CDR3: CASSLEVQPQHF

size: -
length: 13
J: TRBJ1-4
V: TRBV20-1
D: -
DNA: TGCAGTGCTAGAGCGCAGGGATGGGAAAAACTGTTTTTT
CDR3: CSARAQGWEKLFF

size: -
length: 15
J: TRBJ1-2
V: TRBV5-4
D: -
DNA: TGTGCCAGCAGCAGCAGAAACAGGATAAACTATGGCTACACCTTC
CDR3: CASSSRNRINYGYTF

size: -
length: 15
J: TRBJ2-1
V: TRBV10-3
D: TRBD1
DNA: TGTGCCATCAGTGGTACAGGGGGTTACCACAATGAGCAGTTCTTC
CDR3: CAISGTGGYHNEQFF

size: -
length: 16
J: TRBJ1-5
V: TRBV19
D: -
DNA: TGTGCCAGTAGTATCCCCACAGGCCCGGCCTTGATCGCCCAGCATTTT
CDR3: CASSIPTGPALIAQHF

size: -
length: 14
J: TRBJ1-1
V: TRBV5-4
D: -
DNA: TGTGCCAGCAGCATCGAAGGGGAGAGCACTGAAGCTTTCTTT
CDR3: CASSIEGESTEAFF

size: -
length: 15
J: TRBJ2-7
V: TRBV7-2
D: -
DNA: TGTGCCAGCAGCTTAGTGCAGGGGGGTCCCTACGAGCAGTACTTC
CDR3: CASSLVQGGPYEQYF

size: -
length: 13
J: TRBJ2-7
V: TRBV7-2
D: -
DNA: TGTGCCAGCAGCTTCCGAACCCTTTACGAGCAGTACTTC
CDR3: CASSFRTLYEQYF

size: -
length: 14
J: TRBJ2-5
V: TRBV9
D: TRBD1
DNA: TGTGCCAGCAGCAAACGACAGGGCCAAGAGACCCAGTACTTC
CDR3: CASSKRQGQETQYF

size: -
length: 16
J: TRBJ1-5
V: TRBV4-1
D: TRBD1
DNA: TGCGCCAGCAGCCAAACCAGGGGGCGGCGGGATCAGCCCCAGCATTTT
CDR3: CASSQTRGRRDQPQHF

size: few
length: 15
J: TRBJ1-2
V: TRBV12-3/TRBV12-4
D: TRBD1
DNA: TGTGCCAGCAGGGAAACCACAGGGGGCGCCCGGGGCTACACCTTC
CDR3: CASRETTGGARGYTF

size: -
length: 15
J: TRBJ2-7
V: TRBV7-9
D: -
DNA: TGTGCCAGCAGCCCAATGAAAACGGGCTCCACCGAGCAGTACTTC
CDR3: CASSPMKTGSTEQYF

size: -
length: 13
J: TRBJ2-5
V: TRBV27
D: -
DNA: TGTGCCAGCAAGGGAGACCGCGAAGAGACCCAGTACTTC
CDR3: CASKGDREETQYF

size: -
length: 15
J: TRBJ2-1
V: TRBV5-1
D: TRBD1
DNA: TGCGCCAGCAGCTTGGGCCGGACAGGGCTCAATGAGCAGTTCTTC
CDR3: CASSLGRTGLNEQFF

size: -
length: 12
J: TRBJ1-2
V: TRBV20-1
D: TRBD1
DNA: TGCAGTGCTGGACAGGGTGTTTATGGCTACACCTTC
CDR3: CSAGQGVYGYTF

size: -
length: 13
J: TRBJ2-7
V: TRBV20-1
D: TRBD2
DNA: TGCAGTGCTAAACTAGCGGCGGTCTACGAGCAGTACTTC
CDR3: CSAKLAAVYEQYF

size: many
length: 13
J: TRBJ2-5
V: TRBV12-3/TRBV12-4
D: TRBD2
DNA: TGTGCCAGCAGACTTAGCGGGCAAGAGACCCAGTACTTC
CDR3: CASRLSGQETQYF

size: many
length: 14
J: TRBJ2-7
V: TRBV7-2
D: -
DNA: TGTGCCAGCAGGCGAGGAGGGGGGTACTACGAGCAGTACTTC
CDR3: CASRRGGGYYEQYF

size: few
length: 16
J: TRBJ2-1
V: TRBV10-3
D: TRBD2
DNA: TGTGCCATCAGTGAGTGGGATAGCGGGGGGGCCGGCACACAATTCTTC
CDR3: CAISEWDSGGAGTQFF

size: many
length: 14
J: TRBJ1-1
V: TRBV7-8
D: -
DNA: TGTGCCAGCAGCCCGAGCCGGGAGAACACTGAAGCTTTCTTT
CDR3: CASSPSRENTEAFF

size: -
length: 12
J: TRBJ2-2
V: TRBV10-3
D: -
DNA: TGTGCCATCAGGGGGGGTACCGGGGAGCTGTTTTTT
CDR3: CAIRGGTGELFF

size: few
length: 15
J: TRBJ2-5
V: TRBV7-9
D: -
DNA: TGTGCCAGCAGCTTAGCGACGCGACCAACGGGGGCCCAGTACTTC
CDR3: CASSLATRPTGAQYF

size: -
length: 15
J: TRBJ2-5
V: TRBV5-4
D: -
DNA: TGTGCCAGCAGCTTTGGTAGTGATGCGCGGGAGACCCAGTACTTC
CDR3: CASSFGSDARETQYF